Reported below is one TCR beta chain. No antigen is known for it. The CDR3 totals 15 residues. V dropped 1 base and J dropped 7; count of bases not matched to a gene: 6. Germline CDR1 reads SGHVS; CDR2 reads FQNEAQ. A multiplex PCR was run with 60 Vbeta primers and 13 Jbeta primers. This table comes from immunoSEQ multiplex PCR, and its TCRdb copy is limited to in-frame clones, with some not included. The sample consists of fewer than 200,000 clones, roughly 79% of them appearing once. This entry belongs to a study of cytomegalovirus exposure and HLA in healthy donors. Notes on the study in general: Later analysis revealed greater clonal expansion in HLA-associated TCR beta chains than in equally common others. CMV serostatus was the only immune exposure information that was available.

The TCR was taken from a young man in good health and CMV-seronegative. The gene calls are TRBV7-8 and TRBJ2-7, with 11 bases lining up with TRBD1. Material: PBMCs. The CDR3 loop is CASSLGGQGGLEQYF. The CDR3 DNA is TGTGCCAGCAGCTTAGGGGGACAGGGGGGCTTGGAGCAGTACTTC.